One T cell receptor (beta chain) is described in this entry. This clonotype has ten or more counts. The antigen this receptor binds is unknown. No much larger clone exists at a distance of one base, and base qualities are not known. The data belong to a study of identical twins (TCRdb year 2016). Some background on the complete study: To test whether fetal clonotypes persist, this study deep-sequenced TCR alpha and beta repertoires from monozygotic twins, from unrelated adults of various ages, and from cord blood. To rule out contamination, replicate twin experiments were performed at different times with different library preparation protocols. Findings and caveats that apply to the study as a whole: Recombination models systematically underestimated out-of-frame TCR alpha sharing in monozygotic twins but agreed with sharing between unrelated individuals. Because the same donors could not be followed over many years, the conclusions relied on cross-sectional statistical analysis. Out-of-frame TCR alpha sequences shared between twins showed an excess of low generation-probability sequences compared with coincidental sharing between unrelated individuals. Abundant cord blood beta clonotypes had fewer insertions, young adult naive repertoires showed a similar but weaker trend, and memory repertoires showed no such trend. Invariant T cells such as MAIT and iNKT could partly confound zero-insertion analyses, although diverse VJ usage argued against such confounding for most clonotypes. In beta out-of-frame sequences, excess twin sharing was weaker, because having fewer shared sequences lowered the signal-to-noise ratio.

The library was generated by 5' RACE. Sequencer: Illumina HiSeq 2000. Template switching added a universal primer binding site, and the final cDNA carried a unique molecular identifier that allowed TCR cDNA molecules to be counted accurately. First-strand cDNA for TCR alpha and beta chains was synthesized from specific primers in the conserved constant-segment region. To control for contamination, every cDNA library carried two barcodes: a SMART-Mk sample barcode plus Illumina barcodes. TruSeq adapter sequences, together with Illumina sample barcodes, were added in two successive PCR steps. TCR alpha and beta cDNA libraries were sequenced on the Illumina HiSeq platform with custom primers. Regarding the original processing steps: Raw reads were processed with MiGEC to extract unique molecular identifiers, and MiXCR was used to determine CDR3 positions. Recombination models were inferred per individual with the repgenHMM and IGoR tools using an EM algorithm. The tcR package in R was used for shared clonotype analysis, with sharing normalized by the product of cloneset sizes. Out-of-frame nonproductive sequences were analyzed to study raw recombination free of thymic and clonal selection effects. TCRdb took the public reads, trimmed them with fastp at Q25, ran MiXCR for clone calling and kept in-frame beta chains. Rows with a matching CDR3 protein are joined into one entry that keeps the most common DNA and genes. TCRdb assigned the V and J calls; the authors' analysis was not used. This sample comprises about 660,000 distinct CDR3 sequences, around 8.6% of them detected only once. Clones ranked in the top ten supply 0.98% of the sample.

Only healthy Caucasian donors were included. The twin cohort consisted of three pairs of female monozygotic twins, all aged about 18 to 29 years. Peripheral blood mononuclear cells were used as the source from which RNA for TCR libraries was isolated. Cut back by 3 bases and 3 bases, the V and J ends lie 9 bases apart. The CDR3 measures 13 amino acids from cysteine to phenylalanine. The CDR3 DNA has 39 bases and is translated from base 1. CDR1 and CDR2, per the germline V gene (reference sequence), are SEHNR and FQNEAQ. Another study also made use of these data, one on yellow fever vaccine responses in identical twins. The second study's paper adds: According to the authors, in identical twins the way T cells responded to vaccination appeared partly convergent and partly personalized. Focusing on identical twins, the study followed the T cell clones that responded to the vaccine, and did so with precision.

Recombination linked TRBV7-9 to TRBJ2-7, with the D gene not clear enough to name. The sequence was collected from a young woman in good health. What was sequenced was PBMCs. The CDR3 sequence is CASSFGVNYEQYF. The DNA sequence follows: TGTGCCAGCAGCTTTGGGGTTAACTACGAGCAGTACTTC.